This T cell receptor (beta chain) appears in the sequencing data of a study of patients and donors after allogeneic stem cell transplantation. TCRdb independently ran MiXCR on the RT-PCR reads; one entry per CDR3 protein. Altogether roughly 940,000 distinct CDR3 sequences are present, more than 15% being singletons, with the ten largest covering around 6%. This clonotype turned up a few times. The CDR3 has 16 amino acids. The V gene lost 1 base and the J gene lost 5 bases, with 12 bases spanning the gap. This clonotype was sampled from a human donor who was either an allogeneic HSCT recipient or a stem cell or donor lymphocyte infusion donor (not recorded which). It is not recorded whose cells these are; they may come from a transplant donor. This rearrangement joins TRBV12-3 or TRBV12-4 to TRBJ1-6, with D possibly being TRBD1 (6 bases). Material: blood, either unsorted or a sorted T cell fraction (not recorded which). CDR3 loop: CASSLGTAMNNSPLHF. CDR3 bases: TGTGCCAGCAGTTTAGGGACAGCGATGAATAATTCACCCCTCCACTTT.